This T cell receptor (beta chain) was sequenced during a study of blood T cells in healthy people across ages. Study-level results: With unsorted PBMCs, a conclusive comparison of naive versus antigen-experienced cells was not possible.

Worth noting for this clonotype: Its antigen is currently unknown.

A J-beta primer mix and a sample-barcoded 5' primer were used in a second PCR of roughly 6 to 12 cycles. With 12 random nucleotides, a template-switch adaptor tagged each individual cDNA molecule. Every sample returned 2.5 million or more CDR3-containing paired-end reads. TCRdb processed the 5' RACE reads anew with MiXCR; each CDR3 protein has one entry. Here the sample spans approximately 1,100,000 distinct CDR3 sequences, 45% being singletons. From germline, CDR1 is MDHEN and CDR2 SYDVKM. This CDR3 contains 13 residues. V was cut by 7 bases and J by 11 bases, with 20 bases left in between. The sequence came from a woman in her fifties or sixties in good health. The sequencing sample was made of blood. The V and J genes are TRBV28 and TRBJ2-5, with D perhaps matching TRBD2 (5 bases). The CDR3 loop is CASTTGVGTEQYF. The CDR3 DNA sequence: TGTGCCAGCACCACCGGGGTGGGCACAGAGCAGTACTTC.